What follows are 28 T cell receptor beta chains derived from one specimen sequenced in a study of blood T cell repertoires in COVID-19. The assay was immunoSEQ multiplex PCR, and TCRdb's table has in-frame clones only and misses some. The repertoire holds about 260,000 clones, with 84% as singletons. Material for sequencing was peripheral blood. These receptors originate from a man in his sixties with acute or convalescent COVID-19.

This rearrangement joins TRBV28 to TRBJ2-5; 8 nucleotides match TRBD2. The germline V gene encodes CDR1 MDHEN and CDR2 SYDVKM. Trimming removed 5 bases from V and 3 bases from J; junction bases left unmatched: 14. The CDR3 extends over 17 amino acids. CDR3 in amino acids: CASSHSPGLSGEETQYF. As DNA, the CDR3 is TGTGCCAGCAGTCACTCGCCTGGTCTTAGCGGGGAAGAGACCCAGTACTTC.

This clone was found once. The chain combines TRBV11-2 with TRBJ2-7; TRBD2 aligns across 8 bases. Germline trimming cut 1 base from V and 1 base from J; bases unmatched to any gene: 3. Germline values: CDR1 SGHAT, CDR2 FQNNGV. CDR3 length equals 15 residues. CDR3 protein: CASSLGLAGSYEQYF. Written as DNA, the CDR3 is TGTGCCAGCAGCTTAGGGCTAGCGGGTTCCTACGAGCAGTACTTC.

This clone ranks as medium-sized. J is TRBJ2-7 and V is TRBV28; 9 bases match TRBD1. J lost 5 bases, V lost 8 bases, and 4 bases had no gene match. The CDR3 spans 12 residues. Germline V gene lookup returns CDR1 MDHEN and CDR2 SYDVKM. The CDR3: CASGTGRNEQYF. For the CDR3, the DNA is TGTGCCAGCGGGACAGGGCGCAACGAGCAGTACTTC.

The chain carries TRBV6-2 or TRBV6-3 and TRBJ2-7, with 10 bases aligning to TRBD2. There are 17 residues in the CDR3. With V trimmed by 6 bases and J by 2 bases, 13 bases remained unmatched. Germline V CDR1 and CDR2: MNHEY, SVGEGT. The CDR3 loop is CASSPPPVSGRAYEQYF. The DNA of the CDR3 is TGTGCCAGCAGCCCACCGCCGGTGAGCGGGAGGGCCTACGAGCAGTACTTC.

This clone was observed a single time. The V gene is TRBV18, the J gene TRBJ2-3, with TRBD2 matching 9 bases. V lost 4 bases, J lost 1 base, and 6 bases stayed unmatched. Germline V gene data show CDR1 as KGHSH and CDR2 as LQKENI. This CDR3 comprises 16 residues. The CDR3 DNA sequence: TGTGCCAGCTCACTTCAGACTAGCGGCGGCACAGATACGCAGTATTTT. It translates to CASSLQTSGGTDTQYF.

The chain couples TRBV4-1 to TRBJ2-5; 11 bases fit TRBD2. Germline CDR1 and CDR2: MGHRA and YSYEKL. The V and J ends lost 0 bases and 9 bases, in that order; junction bases with no gene match: 6. The CDR3 runs to 15 residues. The DNA of the CDR3 is TGCGCCAGCAGCCAAGAGACTAGCGGGGTAGGGGCCCAGTACTTC. It yields the protein CASSQETSGVGAQYF.

The count of this clone is one. The chain carries TRBV18 and TRBJ1-6; no clear D. This CDR3 is built from 18 residues. The germline V and J ends were trimmed by 3 bases and 7 bases, with 22 bases remaining between them. Germline V gives CDR1 KGHSH, CDR2 LQKENI. CDR3 protein: CASSPLDWRRRRNSPLHF. Here the CDR3 DNA reads TGTGCCAGCTCACCGTTAGATTGGAGGAGAAGAAGGAATTCACCCCTCCACTTT.

This clone was recorded a few times. The chain combines TRBV19 with TRBJ1-5; maybe TRBD1 (6 bases). The ends were cut back, 3 bases at V and 2 bases at J, with 14 bases in the middle. CDR1 LNHDA and CDR2 SQIVND come from the germline V gene (reference sequence). The CDR3 has 16 residues. DNA for the CDR3: TGTGCCAGTAGTATCAACTCAGGGGTGGGCAATCAGCCCCAGCATTTT. Translated: CASSINSGVGNQPQHF. The full variable domain, in which reference TRBV19 and TRBJ1-5 provide the parts outside the CDR3, is DGGITQSPKYLFRKEGQNVTLSCEQNLNHDAMYWYRQDPGQGLRLIYYSQIVNDFQKGDIAEGYSVSREKKESFPLTVTSAQKNPTAFYLCASSINSGVGNQPQHFGDGTRLSIL.

The chain uses TRBV5-1 and TRBJ2-7; perhaps TRBD2 as D (5 bases). Trimming cost V 1 base and J 2 bases, with 19 bases left between them. This CDR3 comprises 17 residues. Per germline, CDR1 SGHRS and CDR2 YFSETQ. This CDR3 reads CASSLSGTTPRAYEQYF. CDR3 DNA: TGCGCCAGCAGCTTGTCGGGAACGACCCCGAGGGCCTACGAGCAGTACTTC.

V usage is TRBV6-5 and J usage is TRBJ2-5, with D possibly matching TRBD2 (5 bases). The V end lost 11 bases, the J end lost 6 bases, and 16 bases lay between the germline ends. Per the germline V gene, CDR1 is MNHEY and CDR2 is SVGAGI. The CDR3 runs to 12 residues. CDR3 bases: TGTGCCGTCTCGGGGTCGGCGAAGACCCAGTACTTC. Encoded protein: CAVSGSAKTQYF.

Worth noting for this clone: Other DNA sequences in this specimen translate into the identical CDR3. The chain carries TRBV7-9 and TRBJ2-1, with D possibly TRBD2 on 5 matching bases. This CDR3 has 13 amino acids. The germline CDR1 and CDR2 sequences are SEHNR and FQNEAQ (reference sequence). Trimming cost V 4 bases and J 2 bases, with 6 bases left between them. Here the CDR3 reads CASSSGAYNEQFF. The DNA for the CDR3 is TGTGCCAGCAGCTCCGGGGCCTACAATGAGCAGTTCTTC.

This chain uses TRBV5-1 with TRBJ2-1; 11 nucleotides line up with TRBD2. The trim removed 3 bases at V and 10 bases at J, leaving 15 bases unmatched. Per germline, CDR1 SGHRS and CDR2 YFSETQ. The CDR3 contains 17 residues. CDR3 sequence reads: CASSSFPGTSGLGEQFF. CDR3 in DNA: TGCGCCAGCAGCTCATTCCCCGGGACTAGCGGCCTGGGGGAGCAGTTCTTC.

This chain links TRBV25-1 with TRBJ1-1; 8 bases align to TRBD1. Per germline, CDR1 MGHDK and CDR2 SYGVNS. The length of the CDR3 is 14 residues. V dropped 7 bases and J dropped 4; count of bases not matched to a gene: 8. This chain's CDR3 is CASTDDRGGTEAFF. CDR3 coding DNA: TGTGCCAGCACAGACGACAGGGGCGGCACTGAAGCTTTCTTT. Variable domain in full (rest from reference TRBV25-1 and TRBJ1-1): EADIYQTPRYLVIGTGKKITLECSQTMGHDKMYWYQQDPGMELHLIHYSYGVNSTEKGDLSSESTVSRIRTEHFPLTLESARPSHTSQYLCASTDDRGGTEAFFGQGTRLTVV.

This clone was seen only a few times. The chain uses TRBV2 and TRBJ2-3, with 7 positions matching TRBD2. The CDR3 is 13 residues long. V gave up 7 bases and J gave up 4 bases; unmatched junction bases: 5. Germline CDR1 is SNHLY and CDR2 is FYNNEI. CDR3 region: CASTASGADTQYF. CDR3 in DNA: TGTGCCAGCACGGCTAGCGGAGCAGATACGCAGTATTTT.

J is TRBJ2-3 and V is TRBV11-2; a weak D match, TRBD2 (5 bases). The CDR3 extends over 17 amino acids. V was cut by 0 bases and J by 4 bases, with 17 bases left in between. Germline V gene data show CDR1 as SGHAT and CDR2 as FQNNGV. CDR3 sequence reads: CASSLEGSEIPADTQYF. The CDR3 DNA reads as TGTGCCAGCAGCTTAGAGGGGAGTGAGATTCCAGCAGATACGCAGTATTTT.

The chain carries TRBV27 and TRBJ2-3; 9 bases align to TRBD2. J was trimmed by 2 bases and V by 2 bases; bases with no gene match: 5. Germline-derived CDR1 and CDR2 are MNHEY and SMNVEV (reference sequence). CDR3 length: 16 amino acids. CDR3 sequence reads: CASSLGGGRVTDTQYF. In nucleotides, the CDR3 is TGTGCCAGCAGTTTAGGGGGCGGGAGGGTCACAGATACGCAGTATTTT.

A remark on this clone: Other DNA sequences in the sample encode the same CDR3. J is TRBJ2-3 and V is TRBV29-1; 8 bases line up with TRBD1. The CDR3 runs to 12 residues. With 5 bases clipped from V and 3 bases from J, the junction kept 1 base outside the gene matches. Germline assignment: CDR1 SQVTM and CDR2 ANQGSEA. CDR3 DNA: TGCAGCGTTCGACAGGGGACAGATACGCAGTATTTT. This codes for CSVRQGTDTQYF.

V is TRBV9 and J is TRBJ2-5; D may be TRBD2 (6 bases). The germline V gene has CDR1 SGDLS and CDR2 YYNGEE. V was shortened by 3 bases and J by 2 bases, with 14 bases between the two germline ends. The CDR3 is 15 amino acids. CDR3 nucleotide sequence: TGTGCCAGCAGCGCCGGGACTTGGGGGCAAGAGACCCAGTACTTC. It translates to CASSAGTWGQETQYF.

V is TRBV13 and J is TRBJ2-7, with D possibly TRBD2 on 5 matching bases. Per the germline V gene, CDR1 is PRHDT and CDR2 is FYEKMQ (reference sequence). CDR3 length equals 15 residues. Trimming removed 5 bases from V and 2 bases from J, with 16 bases in between. CDR3: CASSQTKRVTYEQYF. The DNA of the CDR3 is TGTGCCAGCAGCCAAACAAAGAGGGTAACCTACGAGCAGTACTTC.

The chain combines TRBV27 with TRBJ1-1, with D unresolved. V was trimmed by 2 bases and J by 4 bases, leaving 8 bases between them. This CDR3 contains 13 residues. Germline CDR1 is MNHEY and CDR2 is SMNVEV (reference sequence). The CDR3 DNA follows: TGTGCCAGCAGTTTACGAGAGAGCACTGAAGCTTTCTTT. Its translation is CASSLRESTEAFF.

The chain is built from TRBV10-3 and TRBJ1-3; D may be TRBD1 (5 bases). This CDR3 spans 15 amino acids. The V and J ends lost 3 bases and 0 bases respectively, with 9 bases between them. Per germline, CDR1 ENHRY and CDR2 SYGVKD. CDR3 protein: CAISERDFSGNTIYF. In DNA, the CDR3 is TGTGCCATCAGTGAAAGGGACTTCTCTGGAAACACCATATATTTT.

CDR3 in amino acids: CASSERETVNYGYTF. CDR3 bases: TGTGCCAGCAGTGAAAGGGAGACCGTGAACTATGGCTACACCTTC. The chain uses TRBV7-2 and TRBJ1-2; the D is unclear. Looked up from germline, CDR1 is SGHTA and CDR2 is FQGNSA. The length of the CDR3 is 15 residues. Trimming cost V 6 bases and J 2 bases, with 16 bases left between them. The complete variable domain, with remaining parts taken from reference TRBV7-2 and TRBJ1-2, reads GAGVSQSPSNKVTEKGKDVELRCDPISGHTALYWYRQSLGQGLEFLIYFQGNSAPDKSGLPSDRFSAERTGGSVSTLTIQRTQQEDSAVYLCASSERETVNYGYTFGSGTRLTVV.

Comments on this clone: Sequence at one end of the junction differs from germline and may be a read error. The V gene is TRBV5-4, the J gene TRBJ2-1, with a possible D match to TRBD1 (7 bases). Germline V lookup: CDR1 SGHNT, CDR2 YYREEE (reference sequence). CDR3 length: 14 residues. The CDR3 sequence: CASSSRDSHNAQFF. CDR3 in DNA: TGTGCCAGCAGCTCGCGGGACAGCCATAATGCGCAGTTCTTC.

The chain combines TRBV6-2 or TRBV6-3 with TRBJ2-7; 7 bases align to TRBD1. V shed 5 bases, J shed 2 bases, and the junction held 9 bases outside the gene matches. CDR1 is MNHEY, CDR2 SVGEGT, per germline. The CDR3 has 15 residues. The CDR3 loop reads CASSASRDRPYEQYF. CDR3 coding DNA: TGTGCCAGCAGTGCGAGCCGGGACAGACCCTACGAGCAGTACTTC.

The chain links TRBV28 to TRBJ2-7; maybe TRBD2 (5 bases). Trimming removed 2 bases from V and 1 base from J, with 9 bases in between. Germline-derived CDR1 and CDR2 are MDHEN and SYDVKM. The CDR3 extends over 14 amino acids. The CDR3 protein is CASSLDTSSYEQYF. CDR3 in DNA: TGTGCCAGCAGTTTAGATACTAGTTCCTACGAGCAGTACTTC.

The chain links TRBV13 to TRBJ2-5; TRBD1 matches at 8 bases. The J segment lost 5 bases and the V segment lost 1 base, leaving 6 bases of the junction unmatched. CDR1 is PRHDT and CDR2 is FYEKMQ in the germline V gene (reference sequence). This CDR3 has 15 amino acids. The CDR3 protein is CASSLVDRGTETQYF. The CDR3 DNA reads as TGTGCCAGCAGCTTAGTTGACAGGGGTACGGAGACCCAGTACTTC.

V usage is TRBV10-3 and J usage is TRBJ2-7, with 10 bases matching TRBD2. The length of the CDR3 is 16 residues. The germline CDR1 and CDR2 sequences are ENHRY and SYGVKD. With 0 bases clipped from V and 2 bases from J, the junction kept 4 bases outside the gene matches. CDR3 DNA: TGTGCCATCAGTGAGTCCACTAGCGGGAACACCTACGAGCAGTACTTC. Protein sequence: CAISESTSGNTYEQYF.

The gene calls are TRBV5-4 and TRBJ1-6; 7 bases agree with TRBD1. This CDR3 spans 19 amino acids. V shed 1 base, J shed 0 bases, and the junction held 10 bases outside the gene matches. Germline assignment: CDR1 SGHNT and CDR2 YYREEE (reference sequence). The CDR3 spells CASSLLARDSSSYNSPLHF. The CDR3 nucleotides are TGTGCCAGCAGCTTGTTGGCCCGGGACAGTTCCTCCTATAATTCACCCCTCCACTTT.